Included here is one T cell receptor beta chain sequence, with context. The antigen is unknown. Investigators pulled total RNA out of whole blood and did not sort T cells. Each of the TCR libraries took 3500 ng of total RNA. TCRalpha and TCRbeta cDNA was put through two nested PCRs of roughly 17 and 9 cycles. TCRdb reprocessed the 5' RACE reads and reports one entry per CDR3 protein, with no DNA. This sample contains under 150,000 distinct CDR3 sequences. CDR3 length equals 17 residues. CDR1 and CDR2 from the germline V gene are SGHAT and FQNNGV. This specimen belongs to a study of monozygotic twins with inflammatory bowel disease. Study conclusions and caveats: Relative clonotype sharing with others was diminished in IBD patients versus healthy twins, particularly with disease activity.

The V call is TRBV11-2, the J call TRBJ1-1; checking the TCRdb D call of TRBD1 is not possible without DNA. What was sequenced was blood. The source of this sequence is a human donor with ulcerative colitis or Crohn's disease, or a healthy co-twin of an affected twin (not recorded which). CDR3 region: CASSSWETHGVNTEAFF.